These 6 T cell receptor beta chains share one sample of origin, sequenced in a study of cytomegalovirus exposure and HLA in healthy donors (TCRdb year 2017). Library method: the immunoSEQ multiplex PCR assay. A mixture of 60 forward primers for TCR Vbeta segments and 13 reverse primers for TCR Jbeta segments was used in the multiplex PCR. The clones in this table, taken by TCRdb from immuneACCESS, are in-frame only. Not every clone is retained; where verified, under half of the shortfall comes from an unresolved V gene, and the cause of the rest is unknown. This sample holds approximately 91,000 clones; roughly 60% were observed only once. About 2.5% of the sample comes from the top ten. The sequencing input was PBMCs. These receptors all come from a human donor in good health.

The chain combines TRBV5-1 with TRBJ2-3, with 8 bases matching TRBD2. V dropped 2 bases and J dropped 6; count of bases not matched to a gene: 5. Germline CDR1 is SGHRS and CDR2 is YFSETQ. The CDR3 runs 14 residues. CDR3 residues: CASSFIAGSDTQYF. In nucleotides, the CDR3 is TGCGCCAGCAGCTTCATAGCGGGGTCGGATACGCAGTATTTT.

The J gene is TRBJ2-3, the V gene TRBV25-1; a possible D gene is TRBD2 (6 bases). V lost 5 bases and J 2 bases, leaving 14 bases between the germline ends. Germline V CDR1 and CDR2: MGHDK, SYGVNS. CDR3 length: 15 amino acids. The CDR3 loop is CASSSLGGITDTQYF. CDR3 DNA: TGTGCCAGCAGTAGCCTTGGGGGGATCACAGATACGCAGTATTTT.

This rearrangement joins TRBV18 to TRBJ2-5; a weak D match, TRBD2 (6 bases). Germline V gives CDR1 KGHSH, CDR2 LQKENI. Trimming stripped 3 bases from V and 0 bases from J, with 8 bases between. This CDR3 has 14 amino acids. CDR3 loop: CASSPTGDQETQYF. In DNA form, the CDR3 reads TGTGCCAGCTCACCTACGGGGGACCAAGAGACCCAGTACTTC.

This chain connects TRBV6-6 to TRBJ2-7, with a tentative D call TRBD2 (5 bases). Looked up from germline, CDR1 is MNHNY and CDR2 is SVGAGI (reference sequence). V dropped 6 bases and J dropped 3 bases, with 12 bases sitting between them. The CDR3 runs to 13 residues. CDR3 sequence: CASSLGLRYEQYF. As DNA, the CDR3 is TGTGCCAGCAGCCTCGGACTGCGCTACGAGCAGTACTTC.

This chain links TRBV7-3 with TRBJ2-2, with 8 bases identical to TRBD2. Germline CDR1 reads SGHTA; CDR2 reads FQGTGA. Trimming at V came to 6 bases and at J to 7 bases, leaving 7 bases not matched to a gene. The CDR3 runs 14 residues. CDR3 in amino acids: CASSFSGESGELFF. CDR3 DNA sequence: TGTGCCAGCAGTTTTAGCGGGGAGAGCGGGGAGCTGTTTTTT.

The chain links TRBV5-6 to TRBJ1-6, with TRBD1 identical over 7 bases. CDR1 and CDR2 from the germline V gene are SGHDT and YYEEEE. With 4 bases clipped from V and 4 bases from J, the junction kept 8 bases outside the gene matches. The CDR3 has 16 amino acids. CDR3 protein: CASSRPQGSYNSPLHF. The CDR3 nucleotides read TGTGCCAGCAGCCGGCCACAGGGGTCTTATAATTCACCCCTCCACTTT.